This TCR beta chain was sequenced in a study of response to subunit inactivated influenza vaccine. Regarding this clonotype: The antigen is unknown.

General observations from the study: Each seasonal influenza vaccination, the authors suggested, recruits few new T cells.

Germline V lookup: CDR1 MNHEY, CDR2 SMNVEV (reference sequence). This CDR3 contains 16 residues. V lost 8 bases to trimming and J lost 6 bases; unmatched junction nucleotides: 11. TCRdb redid the calling of the RT-PCR reads with MiXCR, one entry per CDR3 protein. The table includes approximately 500,000 distinct CDR3 sequences, roughly 13% detected once. This specimen consisted of PBMCs from blood, obtained 45 days after vaccination. This clonotype was sampled from a man over 45 who received an inactivated influenza vaccine. This chain connects TRBV27 to TRBJ2-1; 12 bases fit TRBD2. In DNA, the CDR3 is TGTGCCAGCGGGCGGGCGGGACTAGCGGGCTCCAATGAGCAGTTCTTC. Translated: CASGRAGLAGSNEQFF.